This TCR beta chain comes out of a study of cytomegalovirus exposure and HLA in healthy donors. Study-level findings and limits: There were around 160 TCR beta chains listed as cytomegalovirus-associated.

Only in-frame clones appear in the TCRdb table, and some are missing; sequencing was by immunoSEQ multiplex PCR. The sample holds some 120,000 clones, approximately 94% seen once. V dropped 3 bases and J dropped 7 bases, with 17 bases sitting between them. This CDR3 has 15 amino acids. Germline assignment: CDR1 SGHDT and CDR2 YYEEEE. Of note for this clone: What it binds is unknown.

This sequence joins TRBV5-6 and TRBJ1-5, with a possible D match to TRBD1 (5 bases). The sequence was collected from a man in his late teens or twenties in good health and CMV-seronegative. The source material was PBMCs. This chain's CDR3 is CASSSVRGSGQPQHF. The DNA of the CDR3 is TGTGCCAGCAGCTCAGTGCGGGGTTCAGGGCAGCCCCAGCATTTT.